The 20 T cell receptor beta chains listed next were all sequenced from one sample in a study of CD8+CD57+ T cells in acquired aplastic anemia. Patients who underwent sequencing had shown CD8+CD57+ cell expansion by flow cytometry. The use of genomic DNA as template underpinned the TCR beta VDJ and CDR3 profiling. TCRdb fed the reads into MiXCR, producing one record per CDR3 protein. In the table there are under 350,000 distinct CDR3 sequences, about 50% of which are singletons. The specimen sequenced was sorted CD4+, CD8+, or CD8+CD57+ T cells (not recorded which) from PBMCs. The receptors originated from a human donor with aplastic anemia.

This clonotype was detected many times. The chain couples TRBV6-5 to TRBJ1-1; TRBD1 matches at 9 bases. Germline V CDR1 and CDR2: MNHEY, SVGAGI. After removal of 0 bases from V and 4 bases from J, the junction contained 3 bases not matched to a gene. The CDR3 covers 15 residues. In DNA form, the CDR3 reads TGTGCCAGCAGTTACTCGGACAGGGGAGTCACTGAAGCTTTCTTT. It codes for CASSYSDRGVTEAFF.

The count of this clonotype is one. The rearrangement links TRBV24-1 to TRBJ1-5, with 8 positions matching TRBD1. The V and J ends lost 4 bases and 7 bases, in that order; junction bases with no gene match: 2. CDR1 is KGHDR, CDR2 SFDVKD, per germline. This CDR3 spans 13 amino acids. The CDR3 nucleotides are TGTGCCACCAGTGACCACAGGGGGCAGCCCCAGCATTTT. Amino acids: CATSDHRGQPQHF.

Remarks on this clonotype: The CDR3 ends on some other residue instead of the conserved phenylalanine or tryptophan, so this is likely a read error. The DNA is omitted, as the CDR3 cannot be located on it reliably, and the CDR3 follows TCRdb's listing. The chain employs TRBV9 and TRBJ2-7; the D call in the table, TRBD2, was not verified against the DNA. The V gene's germline CDR1 is SGDLS and CDR2 YYNGEE. Counting both end residues, the CDR3 totals 8 amino acids. CDR3 residues: CASSVGTS.

The chain is built from TRBV11-3 and TRBJ2-2; D unresolved. Germline CDR1 SGHNT, CDR2 YENEEA. The length of the CDR3 is 14 residues. The V end lost 1 base, the J end lost 8 bases, and 11 bases lay between the germline ends. The CDR3 protein is CASSLGEGRGELFF. The CDR3 DNA reads as TGTGCCAGCAGCTTAGGGGAAGGAAGAGGGGAGCTGTTTTTT.

This clonotype was found many times. The rearrangement uses TRBV20-1 and TRBJ2-3; no clear D. V was pared by 6 bases and J by 6 bases, with 13 bases between. Germline CDR1 is DFQATT and CDR2 is SNEGSKA (reference sequence). CDR3 size: 12 residues. CDR3 nucleotide sequence: TGCAGTGCCCCCTCACGTTCGGATACGCAGTATTTT. Its protein is CSAPSRSDTQYF.

This clonotype has a handful of counts. One end of the junction varies from germline; a read error may be responsible. V is TRBV7-7 and J is TRBJ2-1; a possible D gene is TRBD2 (5 bases). This CDR3 has 14 residues. In germline, CDR1 is SSHAT, CDR2 FNYEAQ (reference sequence). This CDR3 reads CASSLGTRIGEQFF. CDR3 sequence (DNA): TGTGCTAGCAGCTTAGGCACTAGAATAGGCGAGCAGTTCTTC. Using reference TRBV7-7 and TRBJ2-1 for the parts outside the CDR3, the full variable domain is GAGVSQSPRYKVTKRGQDVTLRCDPISSHATLYWYQQALGQGPEFLTYFNYEAQPDKSGLPSDRFSAERPEGSISTLTIQRTEQRDSAMYRCASSLGTRIGEQFFGPGTRLTVL.

The sample holds many counts of this clonotype. This chain joins TRBV6-5 and TRBJ1-2, with 7 bases matching TRBD1. CDR3 length: 15 amino acids. CDR1 MNHEY and CDR2 SVGAGI come from the germline V gene. The V segment lost 1 base and the J segment 7 bases; nucleotides outside the gene matches: 9. CDR3 amino acids: CASSYWRQGSSGYTF. The CDR3, as DNA: TGTGCCAGCAGTTACTGGAGACAGGGAAGCTCTGGCTACACCTTC.

The chain is built from TRBV5-1 and TRBJ2-2, with 7 bases that match TRBD1. The germline V gene has CDR1 SGHRS and CDR2 YFSETQ. V shed 5 bases, J shed 3 bases, and the junction held 4 bases outside the gene matches. The CDR3 is made up of 14 amino acids. The CDR3 coding sequence is TGCGCCAGCAGATACGACAGGGACACCGGGGAGCTGTTTTTT. Translation gives CASRYDRDTGELFF.

The chain's CDR3 is CASSSMARAYEQYF. CDR3 bases: TGTGCCAGCAGCTCCATGGCGAGGGCCTACGAGCAGTACTTC. This sequence joins TRBV7-2 and TRBJ2-7, with TRBD2 as a possible D gene (5 bases). Per germline, CDR1 SGHTA and CDR2 FQGNSA. This CDR3 region has 14 residues. Trimming shortened V by 4 bases and J by 2 bases, and 12 bases separated the two germline ends.

The genes are TRBV7-9 and TRBJ1-6; weak D call: TRBD1 (6 bases). CDR3 length equals 19 residues. Trimming took off 6 bases at V and 3 bases at J, with 24 bases between the two ends. Germline V gene lookup returns CDR1 SEHNR and CDR2 FQNEAQ (reference sequence). The CDR3 region has the DNA TGTGCCAGCAGTTATACTATCAACTCAAACAGGGTCTATAATTCACCCCTCCACTTT. Amino acids: CASSYTINSNRVYNSPLHF. The full variable domain, with the rest looked up from reference TRBV7-9 and TRBJ1-6, is DTGVSQNPRHKITKRGQNVTFRCDPISEHNRLYWYRQTLGQGPEFLTYFQNEAQLEKSRLLSDRFSAERPKGSFSTLEIQRTEQGDSAMYLCASSYTINSNRVYNSPLHFGNGTRLTVT.

A remark on this clonotype: The conserved closing phenylalanine or tryptophan is absent in this CDR3, likely reflecting a read error. This chain links TRBV3-1 with TRBJ2-2; D is tentatively TRBD1 or TRBD2 (5 bases each). V dropped 4 bases and J dropped 4 bases, with 13 bases sitting between them. The germline CDR1 and CDR2 sequences are LGHDT and YNNKEL (reference sequence). The CDR3 is 15 amino acids. CDR3 coding DNA: TGTGCCAGCAGCCTGGGACCGGCGAGCACCGGGGAGCTGTTTTCT. As protein: CASSLGPASTGELFS.

This clonotype was seen a few times. The V call is TRBV10-3, the J call TRBJ2-2; D is possibly TRBD2 (7 bases). In germline, CDR1 is ENHRY, CDR2 SYGVKD. The V end was cut by 11 bases, the J end by 1 base, with 11 bases between. The CDR3 is made up of 13 amino acids. CDR3 sequence reads: CAGGGQNTGELFF. The CDR3 DNA reads as TGTGCCGGGGGGGGGCAGAACACCGGGGAGCTGTTTTTT.

This chain joins TRBV15 and TRBJ2-5; the D gene could be TRBD1 or TRBD2 (5 bases each). V lost 8 bases to trimming and J lost 5 bases, with 15 bases between them. The CDR3 runs to 13 residues. Germline V gene sequence: CDR1 LNHNV, CDR2 YYDKDF (reference sequence). CDR3 coding DNA: TGTGCCACCCGCCATCGGGGCGTGGAGACCCAGTACTTC. Residues: CATRHRGVETQYF.

This clonotype was picked up many times. The chain combines TRBV5-1 with TRBJ2-1; 13 nucleotides align to TRBD2. Per germline, CDR1 SGHRS and CDR2 YFSETQ. CDR3 length equals 15 residues. With V trimmed by 5 bases and J by 7 bases, 6 bases remained unmatched. The CDR3 loop reads CASSRTSGSLNEQFF. CDR3 sequence (DNA): TGCGCCAGCAGTCGGACTAGCGGGAGTTTGAATGAGCAGTTCTTC.

The chain employs TRBV7-9 and TRBJ2-7; perhaps TRBD2 as D (5 bases). This CDR3 comprises 15 residues. Trimming took 1 base from V and 1 from J, leaving 11 bases between them. The germline V gene has CDR1 SEHNR and CDR2 FQNEAQ (reference sequence). CDR3 in amino acids: CASSLGGFGSYEQYF. CDR3 nucleotide sequence: TGTGCCAGCAGCTTAGGAGGGTTCGGGTCCTACGAGCAGTACTTC.

The gene calls are TRBV24-1 and TRBJ1-6; D is possibly TRBD1 (5 bases). Per the germline V gene, CDR1 is KGHDR and CDR2 is SFDVKD. The CDR3 is 22 residues long. The V end was cut by 3 bases, the J end by 9 bases, with 35 bases between. The CDR3 region is CATSDPTGTSGATVFECSPLHF. In DNA, the CDR3 is TGTGCCACCAGTGATCCCACGGGGACTAGCGGTGCCACAGTGTTTGAATGTTCACCCCTCCACTTT.

This clonotype came up many times. The chain couples TRBV5-1 to TRBJ2-3; TRBD1 might be the D (6 bases). Germline V CDR1 and CDR2: SGHRS, YFSETQ. The CDR3 runs 13 residues. V lost 4 bases to trimming and J lost 5 bases, with 11 bases between them. The chain's CDR3 is CASSNTGIDTQYF. The CDR3 DNA sequence: TGCGCCAGCAGCAACACAGGGATAGATACGCAGTATTTT.

The rearrangement links TRBV5-5 to TRBJ2-5; D gene uncertain. Germline-derived CDR1 and CDR2 are SGHKS and YYEKEE (reference sequence). The CDR3 runs to 14 residues. Trimming took off 0 bases at V and 2 bases at J, with 8 bases between the two ends. In nucleotides, the CDR3 is TGTGCCAGCAGCTTGGACGGATTTCAAGAGACCCAGTACTTC. This gives the protein CASSLDGFQETQYF.

There are many counts of this clonotype. The rearrangement links TRBV25-1 to TRBJ2-3; either TRBD1 or TRBD2 may supply D (5 bases each). Between the trimmed V and J ends, which lost 7 bases and 1 base, there was a span of 15 bases. CDR3 length: 15 amino acids. Germline CDR1 is MGHDK and CDR2 is SYGVNS. For the CDR3, the DNA is TGTGCCAGCACCTCACCTTGGGGACGCACAGATACGCAGTATTTT. Protein: CASTSPWGRTDTQYF.

The rearrangement uses TRBV5-5 and TRBJ1-1, with unresolved D. V lost 2 bases and J 0 bases, leaving 11 bases between the germline ends. The CDR3 runs 15 residues. Germline loops: CDR1 SGHKS, CDR2 YYEKEE (reference sequence). The CDR3 bases are TGTGCCAGCAGCTTATATGAGGCCGTGAACACTGAAGCTTTCTTT. Protein: CASSLYEAVNTEAFF. The full variable domain, its missing parts supplied by reference TRBV5-5 and TRBJ1-1, is DAGVTQSPTHLIKTRGQQVTLRCSPISGHKSVSWYQQVLGQGPQFIFQYYEKEERGRGNFPDRFSARQFPNYSSELNVNALLLGDSALYLCASSLYEAVNTEAFFGQGTRLTVV.